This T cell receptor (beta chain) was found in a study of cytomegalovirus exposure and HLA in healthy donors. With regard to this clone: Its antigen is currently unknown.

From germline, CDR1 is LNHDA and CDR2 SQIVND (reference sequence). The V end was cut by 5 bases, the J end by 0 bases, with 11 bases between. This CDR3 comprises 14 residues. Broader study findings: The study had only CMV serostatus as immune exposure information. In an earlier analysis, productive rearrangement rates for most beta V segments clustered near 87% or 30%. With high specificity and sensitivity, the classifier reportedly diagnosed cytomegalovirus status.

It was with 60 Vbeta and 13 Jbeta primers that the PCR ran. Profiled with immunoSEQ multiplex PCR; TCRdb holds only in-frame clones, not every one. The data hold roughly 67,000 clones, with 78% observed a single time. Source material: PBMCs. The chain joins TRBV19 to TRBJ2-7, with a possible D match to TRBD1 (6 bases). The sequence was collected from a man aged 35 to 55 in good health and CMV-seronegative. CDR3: CASSFDRSSYEQYF. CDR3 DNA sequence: TGTGCCAGTAGTTTCGACAGGTCCTCCTACGAGCAGTACTTC.